The rows below give T cell receptor beta chains drawn from one sample of a study of T cells after yellow fever vaccination. TCRdb re-called the 5' RACE reads with MiXCR, one entry per CDR3 protein. This sample has about 510,000 distinct CDR3 sequences, with less than 25% found just once. The sample here was PBMCs, taken less than 25 days after the first yellow fever vaccination. These TCRs come from a man aged 18 to 35 who received the YFV17D yellow fever vaccine. Both conserved end residues are part of each CDR3. The D gene is left open where the match is weak. Size is stated for part of the rows, as once, few or many counts, or as a class when the clone is expanded.

DNA: TGCGCCAGCAGGCGCGAACCGGGGGGAAGTGGAACCGGGGAGCTGTTTTTT
CDR3: CASRREPGGSGTGELFF
size: many
D: TRBD2
V: TRBV5-1
J: TRBJ2-2

DNA: TGTGCCACCAGCAGAGATAATGGCGGGGAGCTGTTTTTT
CDR3: CATSRDNGGELFF
size: .
D: .
V: TRBV15
J: TRBJ2-2

DNA: TGTGCCAGTAGTATGGACGGACAAGGGGAGTACTTC
CDR3: CASSMDGQGEYF
size: .
D: .
V: TRBV19
J: TRBJ2-7

DNA: TGTGCCAGCAGCTTAAGGGGGGCGGCTGAAGCTTTCTTT
CDR3: CASSLRGAAEAFF
size: .
D: .
V: TRBV7-2
J: TRBJ1-1

DNA: TGTGCCAGCAGTGGAATCAGGAATTCACCCCTCCACTTT
CDR3: CASSGIRNSPLHF
size: few
D: .
V: TRBV25-1
J: TRBJ1-6

DNA: TGTGCCAGCATCCACCCGAGGGTGAACACTGAAGCTTTCTTT
CDR3: CASIHPRVNTEAFF
size: .
D: .
V: TRBV12-3/TRBV12-4
J: TRBJ1-1

DNA: TGTGCCAGCAGCTTGGGACAGCCTATTTCTGGAAACACCATATATTTT
CDR3: CASSLGQPISGNTIYF
size: few
D: TRBD1
V: TRBV28
J: TRBJ1-3

DNA: TGTGCCAGCAGCTTCCGGAGGGTTAACACCGGGGAGCTGTTTTTT
CDR3: CASSFRRVNTGELFF
size: few
D: .
V: TRBV5-6
J: TRBJ2-2

DNA: TGTGCCAGCTCACCACCCTCAGTCCCGGAAAAACTGTTTTTT
CDR3: CASSPPSVPEKLFF
size: .
D: .
V: TRBV18
J: TRBJ1-4

DNA: TGTGCCAGCAGCTTAGGAGGGACAGGGGGCATGAACACTGAAGCTTTCTTT
CDR3: CASSLGGTGGMNTEAFF
size: .
D: TRBD1
V: TRBV7-2
J: TRBJ1-1

DNA: TGTGCCAGCAGGGGACAGTTGGGGGAGCAGTACTTC
CDR3: CASRGQLGEQYF
size: .
D: TRBD1
V: TRBV5-5
J: TRBJ2-7

DNA: TGTGCCAGCAGTTTGGGACTAGCGGGGGGGCAAGCAGATACGCAGTATTTT
CDR3: CASSLGLAGGQADTQYF
size: .
D: TRBD2
V: TRBV12-3/TRBV12-4
J: TRBJ2-3

DNA: TGCGCCAGCAGCCAAGATCCGGGGACAGGGGGGAATGAGCAGTTCTTC
CDR3: CASSQDPGTGGNEQFF
size: .
D: TRBD1
V: TRBV4-1
J: TRBJ2-1

DNA: TGCGCCAGCAGCCAAGATCTGAGGGGCGACTATGGCTACACCTTC
CDR3: CASSQDLRGDYGYTF
size: few
D: .
V: TRBV4-3
J: TRBJ1-2

DNA: TGCAGCGTTGTGTTGGGGGGCAGTGAAGCTTTCTTT
CDR3: CSVVLGGSEAFF
size: few
D: .
V: TRBV29-1
J: TRBJ1-1

DNA: TGTGCCATCAGTGGGGAAGGAGCAGCTAACTATGGCTACACCTTC
CDR3: CAISGEGAANYGYTF
size: .
D: .
V: TRBV10-3
J: TRBJ1-2

DNA: TGTGCCAGCAGCGCGCAGAGGGAATTGCAGGGCTACACCTTC
CDR3: CASSAQRELQGYTF
size: .
D: .
V: TRBV3-1
J: TRBJ1-2

DNA: TGTGCCACCAGTGATTTGTACAGGGGAGAGACCCAGTACTTC
CDR3: CATSDLYRGETQYF
size: .
D: TRBD1
V: TRBV24-1
J: TRBJ2-5

DNA: TGTGCCAGCTCAATCGCGCAGGGAGGAACAGATACGCAGTATTTT
CDR3: CASSIAQGGTDTQYF
size: few
D: .
V: TRBV18
J: TRBJ2-3

DNA: TGTGCCAGCAGTTACGGGGAGACGGGACAGAGTTATGGCTACACCTTC
CDR3: CASSYGETGQSYGYTF
size: few
D: TRBD1
V: TRBV6-5
J: TRBJ1-2

DNA: TGCAGTGGAAACAGGGGCTCCTATAATTCACCCCTCCACTTT
CDR3: CSGNRGSYNSPLHF
size: .
D: TRBD1
V: TRBV20-1
J: TRBJ1-6

DNA: TGTGCCAGCAGCTTGGCCAGACAAGGGACCCAGTACTTC
CDR3: CASSLARQGTQYF
size: .
D: .
V: TRBV5-4
J: TRBJ2-5

DNA: TGCGCCAGCAGCTTGAAACCTGGCGGGGGGGCCCGCGGGATAGCGGAGACCCAGTACTTC
CDR3: CASSLKPGGGARGIAETQYF
size: few
D: TRBD2
V: TRBV5-1
J: TRBJ2-5

DNA: TGTGCCAGCAGCTGGCGGGGCATTTACACTGAAGCTTTCTTT
CDR3: CASSWRGIYTEAFF
size: few
D: .
V: TRBV7-9
J: TRBJ1-1

DNA: TGTGCCAGCAGTTTAAGGTTCAACTATGGCTACACCTTC
CDR3: CASSLRFNYGYTF
size: few
D: .
V: TRBV27
J: TRBJ1-2

DNA: TGTGCCAGCAGCTTATCCCGGGACCCAGATACGCAGTATTTT
CDR3: CASSLSRDPDTQYF
size: .
D: .
V: TRBV7-2
J: TRBJ2-3

DNA: TGTGCCAGCACCCTAGCGGGGGGGACTAGCACAGATACGCAGTATTTT
CDR3: CASTLAGGTSTDTQYF
size: many
D: TRBD2
V: TRBV7-6
J: TRBJ2-3

DNA: TGTGCCAGCAGCTTAGGACAGGTTTACGAGCAGTACTTC
CDR3: CASSLGQVYEQYF
size: many
D: .
V: TRBV7-6
J: TRBJ2-7

DNA: TGTGCCAGCAGCTCCCACGCGGGGGGGCCGAATGAGCAGTTCTTC
CDR3: CASSSHAGGPNEQFF
size: .
D: TRBD2
V: TRBV7-8
J: TRBJ2-1

DNA: TGTGCCAGCAGCCTTCGGACAGTTGGTCTCGAGCAGTACTTC
CDR3: CASSLRTVGLEQYF
size: .
D: .
V: TRBV11-2
J: TRBJ2-7

DNA: TGCGCCAGCAGCTTCGGCACAGATACGCAGTATTTT
CDR3: CASSFGTDTQYF
size: many
D: .
V: TRBV12-3/TRBV12-4
J: TRBJ2-3

DNA: TGTGCCACCAGCAGAGATCTTGCGAGATTTGTGGAGACCCAGTACTTC
CDR3: CATSRDLARFVETQYF
size: .
D: .
V: TRBV15
J: TRBJ2-5

DNA: TGTGCCAGTAGTAACCGGGCCGGGGGGCCCGGGGAGCTGTTTTTT
CDR3: CASSNRAGGPGELFF
size: few
D: .
V: TRBV19
J: TRBJ2-2

DNA: TGTGCCAGCAGCCCCTTCTCAGGAAGTAGGAATGAGCAGTTCTTC
CDR3: CASSPFSGSRNEQFF
size: few
D: .
V: TRBV3-1
J: TRBJ2-1

DNA: TGTGCCAGCAGTTTCGGTGCAGAAAACTACGAGCAGTACTTC
CDR3: CASSFGAENYEQYF
size: .
D: .
V: TRBV12-3/TRBV12-4
J: TRBJ2-7

DNA: TGTGCCAGTACCCCAACGGCGGTGGTGAACACTGAAGCTTTCTTT
CDR3: CASTPTAVVNTEAFF
size: .
D: .
V: TRBV19
J: TRBJ1-1

DNA: TGCGCCAGCAGCCAAGACGACAGGGTGATTATAGGGACCCAGTACTTC
CDR3: CASSQDDRVIIGTQYF
size: once
D: TRBD1
V: TRBV4-3
J: TRBJ2-5

DNA: TGTGCCACCAGTGATTCCTGGGGGACCTACAATGAGCAGTTCTTC
CDR3: CATSDSWGTYNEQFF
size: .
D: .
V: TRBV24-1
J: TRBJ2-1

DNA: TGTGCCAGCAGTCAACTTACCGGCTATGGCTACACCTTC
CDR3: CASSQLTGYGYTF
size: few
D: .
V: TRBV12-3/TRBV12-4
J: TRBJ1-2

DNA: TGTGCCAGCAGCTTGGGGACAGCCCGGGCAGGGTATGGCTACACCTTC
CDR3: CASSLGTARAGYGYTF
size: .
D: .
V: TRBV5-4
J: TRBJ1-2

DNA: TGCGCCAGCAGCGTCGCTATAGCGGGGGGGCTCGAAAACATTCAGTACTTC
CDR3: CASSVAIAGGLENIQYF
size: few
D: TRBD2
V: TRBV5-1
J: TRBJ2-4

DNA: TGTGCCAGCAGTTCGGGACTAGCGGGCCGGAAAGAGACCCAGTACTTC
CDR3: CASSSGLAGRKETQYF
size: .
D: TRBD2
V: TRBV6-5
J: TRBJ2-5